The rows below give T cell receptor beta chains drawn from one sample of a study of control samples from healthy donors and cancer patients. The assay was immunoSEQ multiplex PCR, and TCRdb's table has in-frame clones only and misses some. Found here are 100,000 to 150,000 clones, approximately 92% of them singletons; the top ten hold 5.5%. Specimen: blood. These receptors were taken from a man between 18 and 35 years old in good health. Both conserved end residues are part of each CDR3. D genes are given only for firm matches. The listing skips clone size in some rows; elsewhere it reads once, few, many or a size class.

D gene	clone size	V gene	J gene	CDR3 protein	CDR3 DNA
TRBD1	.	TRBV18	TRBJ1-2	CASSRALGQVQFRNYGYTF	TGTGCCAGCTCACGGGCTTTGGGACAGGTCCAGTTCCGAAACTATGGCTACACCTTC
.	.	TRBV5-6	TRBJ2-1	CASSLVGQIANNEQFF	TGTGCCAGCAGCTTGGTAGGCCAGATTGCCAACAATGAGCAGTTCTTC
.	.	TRBV7-2	TRBJ2-7	CASSLEHNGAYEQYF	TGTGCCAGCAGCTTAGAACACAATGGGGCCTACGAGCAGTACTTC
.	.	TRBV3-1/TRBV3-2	TRBJ2-3	CASSQDIRGGHTDTQYF	TGTGCCAGCAGCCAAGACATCAGGGGAGGGCACACAGATACGCAGTATTTT
.	.	TRBV18	TRBJ2-6	CASSPPASGANVLTF	TGTGCCAGCTCACCACCTGCTTCTGGGGCCAACGTCCTGACTTTC
.	.	TRBV6-6	TRBJ1-1	CASSYSSGRGTEAFF	TGTGCCAGCAGTTACTCATCGGGCAGAGGCACTGAAGCTTTCTTT
.	.	TRBV27	TRBJ2-3	CASSLGPLGDTQYF	TGTGCCAGCAGTTTGGGCCCCCTGGGAGATACGCAGTATTTT
TRBD2	.	TRBV11-2	TRBJ2-1	CASSLVGAGGRKNEQFF	TGTGCCAGCAGCTTAGTCGGAGCGGGGGGGCGTAAGAATGAGCAGTTCTTC
TRBD1	.	TRBV27	TRBJ1-6	CASSWTGHSPLHF	TGTGCCAGCAGTTGGACAGGTCATTCACCCCTCCACTTT
.	.	TRBV5-1	TRBJ1-1	CASSLAAIRQTEAFF	TGCGCCAGCAGCTTGGCCGCGATTCGGCAAACTGAAGCTTTCTTT
.	.	TRBV13	TRBJ2-2	CASSFLRRTGELFF	TGTGCCAGCAGCTTCCTGAGGCGGACCGGGGAGCTGTTTTTT
.	.	TRBV10-3	TRBJ1-6	CAISRKQRDYNSPLHF	TGTGCCATCAGCCGCAAACAACGGGACTATAATTCACCCCTCCACTTT
.	few	TRBV18	TRBJ1-2	CASSWSIDSDGYTF	TGTGCCAGCTCCTGGAGCATCGATTCGGATGGCTACACCTTC
TRBD1	.	TRBV28	TRBJ1-2	CASRRTGSTSGGYTF	TGTGCCAGCAGGCGGACAGGGTCGACCTCTGGTGGCTACACCTTC
TRBD1	.	TRBV14	TRBJ1-4	CASSQEDRGLDEKLFF	TGTGCCAGCAGCCAAGAGGACAGGGGCTTAGATGAAAAACTGTTTTTT
.	few	TRBV5-4	TRBJ1-4	CASSPFGAGREKLFF	TGTGCCAGCAGCCCATTTGGGGCAGGGAGGGAAAAACTGTTTTTT
.	.	TRBV7-3	TRBJ2-5	CASSLGAGEETQYF	TGTGCCAGCAGCTTAGGGGCCGGGGAAGAGACCCAGTACTTC